This T cell receptor (beta chain) was identified during a study of CD8+CD57+ T cells in acquired aplastic anemia. At the level of the study: DNA recovered from sorted CD4+ and CD8+ cells had a mean of approximately 3.2 ug. Study conclusions and caveats: Sharing between patients and controls was observed for 25 to 30 CD8+ CDR3 sequences. Patients versus controls showed no significant CD8+ Simpson's diversity difference.

In the case of this clonotype: Its target is not known. A read error may account for a junction end that differs from germline.

The germline CDR1 and CDR2 sequences are LNHDA and SQIVND (reference sequence). CDR3 size: 15 residues. The template used for profiling TCR beta VDJ and CDR3 was genomic DNA. TCRdb re-called the reads through MiXCR, storing one row per CDR3 protein. The sample comprises 400,000 to 500,000 distinct CDR3 sequences, under 80% of which are singletons, and 4% rests with the top ten. This chain joins TRBV19 and TRBJ2-7, with D possibly matching TRBD1 (5 bases). The receptor's source is a human donor in good health, serving as a control. Sequences were obtained from sorted CD4+, CD8+, or CD8+CD57+ T cells (not recorded which) from PBMCs. The CDR3 region has the DNA TGTGCCAGTAGTATCAGGGAATTGCAGCCCCAGGAGCATGACTTT. Translated: CASSIRELQPQEHDF.